Listed below are T cell receptor beta chains from one sample, sequenced in a study of human T cells and chemical hapten exposure. TCRdb fed the 5' RACE reads into MiXCR, producing one record per CDR3 protein. Of under 150,000 distinct CDR3 sequences listed, around a fifth are singletons. The source of these receptors is a human donor in good health. Both conserved end residues are part of each CDR3. Each record gives: clone size, D gene, V gene, J gene, CDR3 protein, CDR3 DNA. The D gene is left open where the match is weak. The size field is filled for only some rows; it gives once, few, many or a size class.

clone_size: -
d_call: TRBD1
v_call: TRBV20-1
j_call: TRBJ1-2
cdr3_aa: CSARDPNQGAFYGYTF
cdr3_nt: TGCAGTGCTAGAGATCCAAACCAGGGGGCATTCTATGGCTACACCTTC

clone_size: few
d_call: -
v_call: TRBV3-1
j_call: TRBJ1-3
cdr3_aa: CASSQIRNSGNTIYF
cdr3_nt: TGTGCCAGCAGCCAAATAAGGAACTCTGGAAACACCATATATTTT

clone_size: -
d_call: TRBD2
v_call: TRBV4-1
j_call: TRBJ2-3
cdr3_aa: CASSRTSGRAADTQYF
cdr3_nt: TGCGCCAGCAGCCGGACTAGCGGGAGGGCCGCAGATACGCAGTATTTT

clone_size: -
d_call: -
v_call: TRBV6-1
j_call: TRBJ2-5
cdr3_aa: CASSEVWTQYF
cdr3_nt: TGTGCCAGCAGTGAAGTGTGGACCCAGTACTTC

clone_size: -
d_call: -
v_call: TRBV3-1
j_call: TRBJ1-2
cdr3_aa: CASSQGGWRTHGYTF
cdr3_nt: TGTGCCAGCAGCCAAGGAGGCTGGCGGACCCACGGCTACACCTTC

clone_size: many
d_call: -
v_call: TRBV28
j_call: TRBJ2-7
cdr3_aa: CASSSTYEQYF
cdr3_nt: TGTGCCAGCAGTTCGACCTACGAGCAGTACTTC

clone_size: many
d_call: TRBD1
v_call: TRBV7-8
j_call: TRBJ1-2
cdr3_aa: CASSLLGRGYGYTF
cdr3_nt: TGTGCCAGCAGCTTATTGGGCAGGGGGTATGGCTACACCTTC

clone_size: many
d_call: TRBD1
v_call: TRBV27
j_call: TRBJ2-5
cdr3_aa: CASSSRTGALQSQETQYF
cdr3_nt: TGTGCCAGCAGTTCTCGGACAGGAGCCCTTCAATCCCAAGAGACCCAGTACTTC

clone_size: few
d_call: -
v_call: TRBV9
j_call: TRBJ1-2
cdr3_aa: CASSVTQGTANYGYTF
cdr3_nt: TGTGCCAGCAGCGTAACGCAGGGGACCGCTAACTATGGCTACACCTTC

clone_size: -
d_call: -
v_call: TRBV12-3/TRBV12-4
j_call: TRBJ1-2
cdr3_aa: CASSRREGRGYTF
cdr3_nt: TGTGCCAGCAGTCGTCGGGAAGGGAGAGGCTACACCTTC

clone_size: few
d_call: -
v_call: TRBV5-1
j_call: TRBJ1-2
cdr3_aa: CASSFNGLSFF
cdr3_nt: TGCGCCAGCAGCTTTAACGGCCTATCGTTCTTC

clone_size: few
d_call: TRBD2
v_call: TRBV29-1
j_call: TRBJ2-5
cdr3_aa: CSVAGRTAETQYF
cdr3_nt: TGCAGCGTAGCGGGAAGGACCGCAGAGACCCAGTACTTC

clone_size: many
d_call: TRBD1
v_call: TRBV28
j_call: TRBJ1-2
cdr3_aa: CASRLQGDRNYGYTF
cdr3_nt: TGTGCCAGCAGACTGCAGGGGGACCGCAACTATGGCTACACCTTC

clone_size: -
d_call: -
v_call: TRBV7-9
j_call: TRBJ2-7
cdr3_aa: CASSLRGGRDFYEQYF
cdr3_nt: TGTGCCAGCAGCTTAAGGGGGGGCCGGGACTTCTACGAGCAGTACTTC

clone_size: few
d_call: TRBD1
v_call: TRBV11-2
j_call: TRBJ2-7
cdr3_aa: CASSAGQGALEQYF
cdr3_nt: TGTGCCAGCAGCGCGGGACAGGGGGCCCTCGAGCAGTACTTC

clone_size: few
d_call: -
v_call: TRBV7-9
j_call: TRBJ1-1
cdr3_aa: CASRSAGDKNTEAFF
cdr3_nt: TGTGCCAGCAGGTCCGCAGGGGATAAGAACACTGAAGCTTTCTTT

clone_size: many
d_call: -
v_call: TRBV20-1
j_call: TRBJ2-3
cdr3_aa: CSARSQGRGTQYF
cdr3_nt: TGCAGTGCTAGATCCCAAGGGCGTGGAACGCAGTATTTT

clone_size: few
d_call: -
v_call: TRBV10-3
j_call: TRBJ2-1
cdr3_aa: CAISERQNHEQFF
cdr3_nt: TGTGCCATCAGTGAGAGACAGAACCATGAGCAGTTCTTC

clone_size: few
d_call: TRBD2
v_call: TRBV28
j_call: TRBJ2-7
cdr3_aa: CASSPGGGGSYEQYF
cdr3_nt: TGTGCCAGCAGCCCCGGCGGGGGAGGCTCCTACGAGCAGTACTTC

clone_size: -
d_call: -
v_call: TRBV11-1
j_call: TRBJ2-3
cdr3_aa: CASSLVQGEGTDTQYF
cdr3_nt: TGTGCCAGCAGCTTGGTCCAGGGCGAGGGGACAGATACGCAGTATTTT

clone_size: -
d_call: TRBD1
v_call: TRBV27
j_call: TRBJ1-1
cdr3_aa: CASRHLGQDTNTEAFF
cdr3_nt: TGTGCCAGCAGACACCTGGGACAGGACACGAACACTGAAGCTTTCTTT

clone_size: few
d_call: -
v_call: TRBV27
j_call: TRBJ2-1
cdr3_aa: CASSLWVQGGVSEQFF
cdr3_nt: TGTGCCAGCAGTTTATGGGTACAGGGGGGGGTATCTGAGCAGTTCTTC

clone_size: few
d_call: -
v_call: TRBV7-9
j_call: TRBJ1-1
cdr3_aa: CASSLVLGSGTTFSTEAFF
cdr3_nt: TGTGCCAGCAGCTTAGTGCTGGGATCCGGGACCACTTTTAGCACTGAAGCTTTCTTT

clone_size: few
d_call: -
v_call: TRBV4-1
j_call: TRBJ1-1
cdr3_aa: CASRNLTLNTEAFF
cdr3_nt: TGCGCCAGCAGAAATCTCACACTGAACACTGAAGCTTTCTTT

clone_size: -
d_call: -
v_call: TRBV20-1
j_call: TRBJ1-2
cdr3_aa: CSARAGANYGYTF
cdr3_nt: TGCAGTGCTAGGGCAGGAGCTAACTATGGCTACACCTTC

clone_size: few
d_call: -
v_call: TRBV6-6
j_call: TRBJ2-4
cdr3_aa: CASSYSTERVGLAKNIQYF
cdr3_nt: TGTGCCAGCAGTTACTCGACAGAAAGGGTGGGGTTAGCCAAAAACATTCAGTACTTC

clone_size: -
d_call: -
v_call: TRBV20-1
j_call: TRBJ2-1
cdr3_aa: CSASTGLADNNEQFF
cdr3_nt: TGCAGTGCTAGTACAGGTCTAGCAGACAACAATGAGCAGTTCTTC

clone_size: -
d_call: TRBD1
v_call: TRBV6-5
j_call: TRBJ2-5
cdr3_aa: CASSRDRAETQYF
cdr3_nt: TGTGCCAGCAGCCGGGACAGGGCAGAGACCCAGTACTTC

clone_size: -
d_call: -
v_call: TRBV20-1
j_call: TRBJ2-3
cdr3_aa: CSAANRAEGADTQYF
cdr3_nt: TGCAGTGCTGCTAACCGGGCCGAGGGGGCAGATACGCAGTATTTT

clone_size: few
d_call: -
v_call: TRBV7-6
j_call: TRBJ1-1
cdr3_aa: CASSLEGHTEAFF
cdr3_nt: TGTGCCAGCAGCTTAGAGGGTCACACTGAAGCTTTCTTT

clone_size: -
d_call: TRBD2
v_call: TRBV12-3/TRBV12-4
j_call: TRBJ2-1
cdr3_aa: CASGGGRLAGDEQFF
cdr3_nt: TGTGCCAGCGGGGGCGGGAGACTAGCGGGAGATGAGCAGTTCTTC